The 3 T cell receptor beta chains presented below share a single source sample, sequenced in a study of graft-versus-host responses after intestinal transplantation. These receptors have no known antigen. The data were produced by immunoSEQ multiplex PCR, yet TCRdb's version contains in-frame clones alone and is incomplete. The top ten hold 1% to 1.4% of the sample, which has some 87,000 clones, 90% to 95% seen once. Sequenced material: unstimulated CD8+ T cells sorted from spleen or lymph node cells, taken before transplant. The source of these receptors is a human donor who was the organ donor for an intestinal transplant.

CDR3 sequence (DNA): TGTGCCAGCAGTTTCAGGGGACAGGGGGTTTCCAATGAGCAGTTCTTC. Its translation: CASSFRGQGVSNEQFF. The J gene is TRBJ2-1, the V gene TRBV28; 11 nucleotides match TRBD1. Trimming cost V 3 bases and J 6 bases; bases outside gene matches: 7. From germline, CDR1 is MDHEN and CDR2 SYDVKM. This CDR3 is built from 16 residues. Based on the CDR3 plus reference TRBV28 and TRBJ2-1, the full variable domain is DVKVTQSSRYLVKRTGEKVFLECVQDMDHENMFWYRQDPGLGLRLIYFSYDVKMKEKGDIPEGYSVSREKKERFSLILESASTNQTSMYLCASSFRGQGVSNEQFFGPGTRLTVL.

The chain employs TRBV27 and TRBJ2-7; 8 nucleotides match TRBD1. The CDR3 is 16 residues long. After removal of 5 bases from V and 2 bases from J, the junction contained 11 bases not matched to a gene. From germline, CDR1 is MNHEY and CDR2 SMNVEV (reference sequence). The CDR3, as DNA: TGTGCCAGCAGTCCCGGACAGGGCGCGACTCCCTACGAGCAGTACTTC. Translated: CASSPGQGATPYEQYF.

The genes are TRBV4-2 and TRBJ2-1; no reliable D call. Trimming pared 4 bases from V and 0 bases from J, leaving 13 bases between. Germline V gives CDR1 LGHNA, CDR2 YNFKEQ. The CDR3 consists of 16 residues. The CDR3 DNA is TGTGCCAGCAGCCCCCTTCCCCACAGCTCCTACAATGAGCAGTTCTTC. Amino acids: CASSPLPHSSYNEQFF.